This T cell receptor beta chain derives from a study of identical twins. TCRdb reprocessed the 5' RACE reads with MiXCR, giving one entry per CDR3 protein. Here the sample spans about 790,000 distinct CDR3 sequences, about 20% being singletons. There are a few counts of this clonotype. CDR1 is SQVTM and CDR2 is ANQGSEA in the germline V gene. The CDR3 has 13 residues. Trimming pared 7 bases from V and 0 bases from J, leaving 13 bases between. These sequences were also reported in another study, on T cells expressing NK-cell markers. Per that study: Sorted CD3+CD56+NKG2C+, CD3+CD56+NKG2C- and CD3+CD56-NKG2C+ T cells supplied TCR beta repertoires.

The sequenced material came from PBMCs. The chain carries TRBV29-1 and TRBJ2-7; maybe TRBD2 (5 bases). The clonotype originates from a woman under 30 in good health. The CDR3 sequence: CSGRDSSSYEQYF. DNA of the CDR3: TGCAGCGGCCGGGATTCAAGCTCCTACGAGCAGTACTTC.